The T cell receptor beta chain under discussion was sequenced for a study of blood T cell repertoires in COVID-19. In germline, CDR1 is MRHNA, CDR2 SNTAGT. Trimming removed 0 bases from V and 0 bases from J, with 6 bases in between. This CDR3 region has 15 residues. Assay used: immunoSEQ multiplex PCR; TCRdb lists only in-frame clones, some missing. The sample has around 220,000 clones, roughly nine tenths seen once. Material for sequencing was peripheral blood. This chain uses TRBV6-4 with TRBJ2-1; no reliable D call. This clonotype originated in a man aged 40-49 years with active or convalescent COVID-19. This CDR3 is CASSDSPGSYNEQFF. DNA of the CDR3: TGTGCCAGCAGTGACTCTCCGGGCTCCTACAATGAGCAGTTCTTC.